Sequencing of this T cell receptor (beta chain) was carried out in a study of blood T cell repertoires in COVID-19. Study-level background: Italy, Spain and the United States were the sources of the convalescent and acute COVID-19 samples. Sample material is recorded as cDNA or gDNA derived from T cells, B-cell-depleted T cells, or PBMCs.

This CDR3 region has 14 residues. V lost 6 bases, J lost 7 bases, and 8 bases stayed unmatched. Germline values: CDR1 MNHEY, CDR2 SVGAGI. This clone appeared a single time. Measured with immunoSEQ multiplex PCR; TCRdb has only the in-frame clones, and not every one. The table shows roughly 97,000 clones, with just under 85% occurring only once. What was sequenced was peripheral blood. The chain combines TRBV6-5 with TRBJ2-1; 8 bases agree with TRBD1. The TCR comes from a man between 65 and 85 years old with acute or convalescent COVID-19. CDR3 in amino acids: CASRLGQALNEQFF. CDR3 DNA sequence: TGTGCCAGCAGACTGGGACAGGCCCTTAATGAGCAGTTCTTC.